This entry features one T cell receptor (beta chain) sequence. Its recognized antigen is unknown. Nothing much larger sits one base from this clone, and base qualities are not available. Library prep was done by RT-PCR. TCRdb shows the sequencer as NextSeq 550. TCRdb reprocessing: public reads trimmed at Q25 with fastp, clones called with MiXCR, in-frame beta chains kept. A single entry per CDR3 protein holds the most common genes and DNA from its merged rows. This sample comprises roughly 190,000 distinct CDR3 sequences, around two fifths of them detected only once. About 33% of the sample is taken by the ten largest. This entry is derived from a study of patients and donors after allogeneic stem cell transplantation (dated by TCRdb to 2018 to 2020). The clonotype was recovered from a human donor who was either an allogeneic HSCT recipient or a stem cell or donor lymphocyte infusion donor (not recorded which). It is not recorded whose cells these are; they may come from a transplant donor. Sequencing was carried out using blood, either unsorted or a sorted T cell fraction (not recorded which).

The CDR3 sequence is CAIHGNSYEQYF. The DNA reads TGTGCCATTCACGGGAACTCCTACGAGCAGTACTTC. The sequence joins TRBV10-3 to TRBJ2-7; a weak D assignment points to TRBD2 (5 bases agree). The cysteine opens and the phenylalanine closes a CDR3 of 12 amino acids. This entry keeps only the CDR3 DNA: 36 bases, framed from base 1. The V end loses 9 bases and the J end loses 0 bases, and a stretch of 9 bases separates them. The germline V gene specifies ENHRY as CDR1 and SYGVKD as CDR2.